Below, one TCR beta chain is given with its context. Its antigen specificity is not known. No base quality values were provided; no much bigger clone lies one nucleotide off. The immunoSEQ Assay, a bias-controlled multiplex PCR, was used to amplify TCRbeta CDR3 regions from genomic DNA. Per the source publication's procedure: Nucleated cell counts per sample were estimated from amplification of reference gene primers within the assay. Sequence reads were collapsed and filtered to measure the absolute abundance of every unique TCRbeta CDR3 rearrangement. For each sample, productive Simpson clonality was calculated as the square root of Simpson's diversity index across productive rearrangements. Sourced from immuneACCESS, this table was stored by TCRdb with only in-frame sequences that have V and J called. A share of the clones is absent; for the studies checked, an unresolved V gene accounts for under half, and the remainder has no known explanation. The D gene and trimming were derived from the DNA, and the V and J assignments and clone size from that table. For this sample there are about 140,000 clones; under 90% appear just once. Clones ranked in the top ten supply 8.8% of the sample.

Whole blood was collected in K2EDTA tubes by collaborating institutions according to the institutions' own protocols. Collaborator samples were shipped for TCRbeta analysis as frozen whole blood, isolated PBMCs, or DNA extracted from either sample type. CDR1 and CDR2 are drawn from the germline V gene: KGHSH, LQKENI. Counted from cysteine to phenylalanine, this CDR3 has 14 amino acids. The DNA shown is the 42-base CDR3, in frame from base 1. V loses 3 bases, J loses 2 bases, and the germline ends lie 9 bases apart. This sample is drawn from a study of blood T cell repertoires in COVID-19 (dated by TCRdb to about 2020). Background for the entire study: Samples covering the acute and convalescent phases of COVID-19 were provided by collaborators in the United States, Italy and Spain. Samples came from the ongoing ImmuneRACE study (first 160 participants) plus 1,254 subjects from 6 global collaborators. Where HLA class I and class II types were available, the types were taken from metadata supplied by the sample provider, not from assay-based typing. The repertoires were made available in a free public database intended to serve as a resource for research on the immune response to SARS-CoV-2. Subjects who had been exposed to COVID-19, were actively infected with it, or had recovered from it provided the deeply sampled blood TCRbeta repertoires that made up the dataset. The material from the prospective study consisted of cDNA or gDNA derived from T cells, B-cell-depleted T cells, or PBMCs. The sample metadata nearly always contained a de-identified subject ID, COVID-19 status, age in years and sex. Here is what the overall study found, with its caveats: The amount of clinical and demographic metadata varied by source and participant and was provided uncurated.

This receptor was taken from an elderly woman in a cohort sampled during active or convalescent COVID-19. The rearranged segments are TRBV18 and TRBJ2-3; the D gene is perhaps TRBD2, from 6 matching bases. Sequencing was done on a sample of peripheral blood. The DNA reads TGTGCCAGCTCACCTCTGGACTACACAGATACGCAGTATTTT. This translates into CASSPLDYTDTQYF.